What follows are 20 T cell receptor beta chains derived from one specimen sequenced in a study of blood T cell repertoires in COVID-19. Sequencing used immunoSEQ multiplex PCR; TCRdb keeps in-frame clones, though not all of them. Among about 110,000 clones listed, 70% to 90% were seen once. Sequenced: peripheral blood. All receptors derive from an older woman with acute or convalescent COVID-19.

The J gene is TRBJ1-1, the V gene TRBV6-5, with 8 bases lining up with TRBD1. CDR3 length: 15 amino acids. The V gene end was trimmed by 8 bases and the J gene end by 7 bases; junction bases not matched to a gene: 15. The germline V gene has CDR1 MNHEY and CDR2 SVGAGI. CDR3 DNA sequence: TGTGCCAGCGGCCCCTCAGGGGGCGCGGGGCTTGAAGCTTTCTTT. This translates into CASGPSGGAGLEAFF.

This clone was detected once. The chain couples TRBV27 to TRBJ1-3, with D tentatively TRBD1 (6 bases). Germline V gene lookup returns CDR1 MNHEY and CDR2 SMNVEV (reference sequence). The CDR3 spans 18 residues. The ends were cut back, 8 bases at V and 4 bases at J, with 27 bases in the middle. This CDR3 reads CASPLQTGQPTGGNTIYF. CDR3 DNA: TGTGCCAGCCCCCTTCAAACTGGACAGCCAACGGGGGGAAACACCATATATTTT.

As concerns this clone: Mismatch with germline at one junction end may stem from a read error. This chain uses TRBV19 with TRBJ1-1, with 8 bases that match TRBD1. The CDR3 has 16 residues. Germline V gives CDR1 LNHDA, CDR2 SQIVND (reference sequence). The CDR3 nucleotides are TGTGCTAGTACAGGGGGACGGATCCGCGTGAACACTGAAGCTTTCTTT. It translates to CASTGGRIRVNTEAFF.

This sequence joins TRBV19 and TRBJ1-5, with 8 bases fitting TRBD1. Germline CDR1 reads LNHDA; CDR2 reads SQIVND (reference sequence). After removal of 5 bases from V and 0 bases from J, the junction contained 3 bases not matched to a gene. CDR3 length: 15 amino acids. CDR3 loop: CASSGQGGSNQPQHF. The CDR3, as DNA: TGTGCCAGTAGTGGACAGGGAGGTAGCAATCAGCCCCAGCATTTT.

V and J are TRBV24-1 and TRBJ2-3, with 14 nucleotides matching TRBD2. CDR1 KGHDR and CDR2 SFDVKD come from the germline V gene. The CDR3 contains 17 residues. Germline trimming cut 3 bases from V and 4 bases from J; bases unmatched to any gene: 5. The CDR3 nucleotides read TGTGCCACCAGTGATCCAGGACTAGCGGGAGGAGCAGATACGCAGTATTTT. This encodes CATSDPGLAGGADTQYF.

This chain uses TRBV5-1 with TRBJ2-7, with D possibly being TRBD1 (5 bases). The CDR3 spans 14 residues. Per the germline V gene, CDR1 is SGHRS and CDR2 is YFSETQ. The V and J ends lost 0 bases and 2 bases respectively, with 9 bases between them. CDR3 nucleotide sequence: TGCGCCAGCAGCTTGGAGCAGGGCCCCTACGAGCAGTACTTC. It is translated as CASSLEQGPYEQYF.

The J gene is TRBJ2-7, the V gene TRBV27; D is uncertain. Trimming took 6 bases from V and 4 from J, leaving 10 bases between them. CDR1 is MNHEY, CDR2 SMNVEV, per germline (reference sequence). This CDR3 has 12 amino acids. The chain's CDR3 is CASSATYYEQYF. The DNA of the CDR3 is TGTGCCAGCAGCGCGACTTATTACGAGCAGTACTTC.

The J gene is TRBJ2-2, the V gene TRBV7-2; 9 bases agree with TRBD2. CDR1 is SGHTA, CDR2 FQGNSA, per germline. The CDR3 has 16 residues. The junction had 10 bases not matched to a gene; V was cut back by 5 bases and J by 6 bases. The CDR3 protein is CASSEAGGMRAGELFF. CDR3 coding DNA: TGTGCCAGCAGCGAAGCGGGAGGCATGAGGGCCGGGGAGCTGTTTTTT.

This chain joins TRBV28 and TRBJ2-6; D might be TRBD2 (5 bases). From germline, CDR1 is MDHEN and CDR2 SYDVKM. The V and J ends lost 2 bases and 0 bases respectively, with 14 bases between them. CDR3 size: 18 residues. The CDR3: CASSLRLLGSSGANVLTF. DNA for the CDR3: TGTGCCAGCAGTTTAAGACTTTTGGGGAGCTCTGGGGCCAACGTCCTGACTTTC.

The chain links TRBV28 to TRBJ1-3, with D hard to call. Deletions cut 2 bases from V and 0 bases from J, with 11 bases between. Per the germline V gene, CDR1 is MDHEN and CDR2 is SYDVKM. The CDR3 sequence is 16 residues long. CDR3 amino acids: CASSLPLGDSGNTIYF. CDR3 DNA sequence: TGTGCCAGCAGTTTACCCCTAGGAGACTCTGGAAACACCATATATTTT.

The sample holds a few counts of this clone. The V call is TRBV7-9, the J call TRBJ1-4, with a weak D call TRBD1 (5 bases). CDR1 SEHNR and CDR2 FQNEAQ come from the germline V gene (reference sequence). The V and J ends lost 4 bases and 0 bases respectively, with 15 bases between them. The CDR3 runs to 17 residues. CDR3 amino acids: CASSYQGAASTNEKLFF. CDR3 DNA sequence: TGTGCCAGCAGCTATCAGGGCGCCGCTTCAACTAATGAAAAACTGTTTTTT.

This clone was recorded only once. The chain links TRBV19 to TRBJ2-1, with 7 bases that match TRBD1. This CDR3 has 16 residues. Germline trimming cut 1 base from V and 10 bases from J; bases unmatched to any gene: 13. Per the germline V gene, CDR1 is LNHDA and CDR2 is SQIVND (reference sequence). The CDR3 bases are TGTGCCAGTAGTATAGGTGGGACAGTGCCCGTGGGGGAGCAGTTCTTC. Its translation is CASSIGGTVPVGEQFF.

This chain connects TRBV19 to TRBJ1-4, with D perhaps TRBD1 (5 bases). The V end lost 7 bases, the J end lost 4 bases, and 10 bases lay between the germline ends. CDR1 and CDR2 (germline): LNHDA, SQIVND (reference sequence). CDR3 length equals 13 residues. The CDR3 here is CASTTAINEKLFF. CDR3 coding DNA: TGTGCCAGTACGACAGCGATTAATGAAAAACTGTTTTTT.

The chain has TRBV27 and TRBJ2-2; tentative D call: TRBD1 (6 bases). CDR1 and CDR2 from the germline V gene are MNHEY and SMNVEV (reference sequence). CDR3 length: 13 residues. V lost 7 bases and J 4 bases, leaving 10 bases between the germline ends. The CDR3 reads CASTQQGTGELFF. The CDR3 DNA reads as TGTGCCAGCACACAACAGGGCACCGGGGAGCTGTTTTTT.

Here the CDR3 DNA reads TGCAGCGTCCTAGACACCAGGGGGGCTTTCTTT. This codes for CSVLDTRGAFF. The chain is built from TRBV29-1 and TRBJ1-1; TRBD1 agrees at 7 bases. From germline, CDR1 is SQVTM and CDR2 ANQGSEA. The CDR3 spans 11 residues. The ends lost 6 bases at V and 11 bases at J; junction bases unmatched: 9. The full variable domain, with the rest looked up from reference TRBV29-1 and TRBJ1-1, is SAVISQKPSRDICQRGTSLTIQCQVDSQVTMMFWYRQQPGQSLTLIATANQGSEATYESGFVIDKFPISRPNLTFSTLTVSNMSPEDSSIYLCSVLDTRGAFFGQGTRLTVV.

This rearrangement joins TRBV6-2 or TRBV6-3 to TRBJ2-7; tentative D call: TRBD2 (5 bases). Germline V gene data show CDR1 as MNHEY and CDR2 as SVGEGT. The CDR3 has 16 amino acids. Between the trimmed V and J ends, which lost 6 bases and 7 bases, there was a span of 25 bases. DNA of the CDR3: TGTGCCAGCAGCCCCGACCAGCGGCGGATGGTGGGGGAGCAGTACTTC. This encodes CASSPDQRRMVGEQYF.

The CDR3, as DNA: TGTGCCAGTAGTATAGGCGACAGTGATGGCTACACCTTC. This gives the protein CASSIGDSDGYTF. The genes are TRBV19 and TRBJ1-2, with D possibly matching TRBD1 (5 bases). The V end lost 1 base, the J end lost 6 bases, and 9 bases lay between the germline ends. In germline, CDR1 is LNHDA, CDR2 SQIVND (reference sequence). The CDR3 length is 13 residues.

This chain connects TRBV28 to TRBJ1-1; D perhaps matches TRBD1 (6 bases). Germline CDR1 MDHEN, CDR2 SYDVKM. The CDR3 runs 16 residues. Trimming pared 6 bases from V and 1 base from J, leaving 18 bases between. The CDR3 sequence is CASRPSAGQSNTEAFF. The CDR3 coding sequence is TGTGCCAGCAGACCTTCGGCCGGACAGTCGAACACTGAAGCTTTCTTT.

In nucleotides, the CDR3 is TGTGCCAGCAGTTTCCGCGGTCAGCCCCAGCATTTT. It yields the protein CASSFRGQPQHF. This chain links TRBV27 with TRBJ1-5; D is unclear. With 3 bases removed from V and 6 bases from J, the gap between germline ends came to 6 bases. The CDR3 is made up of 12 amino acids. CDR1 and CDR2 from the germline V gene are MNHEY and SMNVEV (reference sequence).

The CDR3 DNA is TGTGCCAGCAGTTCCGGGACAGGCAATCAGCCCCAGCATTTT. Protein: CASSSGTGNQPQHF. J is TRBJ1-5 and V is TRBV27, with TRBD1 matching 7 bases. The CDR3 is 14 residues long. V gave up 4 bases and J gave up 2 bases; unmatched junction bases: 2. Germline V gives CDR1 MNHEY, CDR2 SMNVEV (reference sequence).